The clone carrying this T cell receptor beta chain occurred many times. This CDR3 is built from 13 residues. Trimming took 6 bases from V and 1 from J, leaving 9 bases between them. Researchers took RNA transcripts and amplified the TCR beta CDR3 regions from them. The TCR CDR3 first-round RT-PCR relied on the HTBI primer set. TCRdb processed the multiplex PCR reads anew with MiXCR; each CDR3 protein has one entry. The sample consists of around 200,000 distinct CDR3 sequences, 15% to 20% of them appearing once. The study enrolled patients aged 18 to 65 with newly diagnosed hyperthyroidism of under 2 months' duration. The record originates from a study of T cells in Graves' hyperthyroidism and ophthalmopathy.

The receptor's source is a man aged 35 to 55 with Graves' hyperthyroidism. Sequences were obtained from blood. The chain recombines TRBV12-3 or TRBV12-4 with TRBJ2-5, with D perhaps TRBD2 (5 bases). The CDR3 DNA reads TGTGCCAGCAGCCTAGCCCCCCAAGAGACCCAGTACTTC. It specifies CASSLAPQETQYF.